This T cell receptor (beta chain) was sequenced during a study of blood T cell repertoires in COVID-19. Study information: Collection of acute and convalescent COVID-19 samples took place in the United States, Italy and Spain. T cells, B-cell-depleted T cells, or PBMCs supplied cDNA or gDNA.

Per the original methods: Reference gene primer amplification gave nucleated cell count estimates. This table comes from immunoSEQ multiplex PCR, and its TCRdb copy is limited to in-frame clones, with some not included. The V and J calls and clone size come from that table; D and trimming were worked out from the DNA. The sample shows tens of thousands of clones, around 80% of them seen only once. The CDR3 runs to 16 residues. The germline gives CDR1 MNHEY, CDR2 SVGAGI. V lost 4 bases, J lost 0 bases, and 15 bases lay in between. This chain uses TRBV6-5 with TRBJ2-5; the D gene is possibly TRBD1 (5 bases). The sample comprised peripheral blood. The sequence derives from a man aged 40-49 years with acute or convalescent COVID-19. The CDR3 loop is CASSLTGAMYQETQYF. Written as DNA, the CDR3 is TGTGCCAGCAGTTTAACAGGAGCCATGTACCAAGAGACCCAGTACTTC.